The 5 T cell receptor beta chains given below trace back to one sample, sequenced in a study of T cells after yellow fever vaccination. TCRdb recomputed calls from the 5' RACE reads with MiXCR, one row per CDR3 protein. In the table there are some 160,000 distinct CDR3 sequences, around 9.3% of which are singletons. Source: CD8+ T cells sorted from PBMCs, taken 45 days after the yellow fever booster vaccination. Receptors were obtained from a man between 18 and 29 years old who received the YFV17D yellow fever vaccine.

The rearrangement joins TRBV6-2 or TRBV6-3 to TRBJ1-1, with D perhaps TRBD1 (6 bases). Germline V gene lookup returns CDR1 MNHEY and CDR2 SVGEGT. With 6 bases removed from V and 2 bases from J, the gap between germline ends came to 10 bases. The length of the CDR3 is 13 residues. The CDR3 nucleotides are TGTGCCAGCAGACCGGGGGGCAACACTGAAGCTTTCTTT. Encoded protein: CASRPGGNTEAFF.

At least ten counts were recorded for this clonotype. The chain combines TRBV7-2 with TRBJ2-7; D unclear. Between the trimmed V and J ends, which lost 4 bases and 0 bases, there was a span of 13 bases. The CDR3 is 15 residues long. The V gene's germline CDR1 is SGHTA and CDR2 FQGNSA. CDR3 sequence: CASSSSRFSSYEQYF. In nucleotides, the CDR3 is TGTGCCAGCAGCTCCAGCCGTTTCAGCTCCTACGAGCAGTACTTC.

This clonotype turned up a few times. The V and J genes are TRBV20-1 and TRBJ2-3; D uncertain. The CDR3 contains 12 residues. Trimming pared 3 bases from V and 1 base from J, leaving 5 bases between. The V gene's germline CDR1 is DFQATT and CDR2 SNEGSKA (reference sequence). This CDR3 is CSARTRTDTQYF. The CDR3 nucleotides read TGCAGTGCTAGGACTCGCACAGATACGCAGTATTTT.

This clonotype occurred a few times. V gene TRBV3-1 combines with J gene TRBJ2-7; D is perhaps TRBD2 (5 bases). CDR3 length: 15 residues. V lost 0 bases and J lost 2, with 11 bases in between. Germline-derived CDR1 and CDR2 are LGHDT and YNNKEL (reference sequence). The CDR3: CASSQDPGMTYEQYF. In nucleotides, the CDR3 is TGTGCCAGCAGCCAAGACCCGGGGATGACCTACGAGCAGTACTTC.

This clonotype was detected many times. The J gene is TRBJ2-7, the V gene TRBV12-3 or TRBV12-4; D uncertain. The CDR3 runs 12 residues. Trimming stripped 3 bases from V and 1 base from J, with 4 bases between. This CDR3 is CASSFESYEQYF. For the CDR3, the DNA is TGTGCCAGCAGTTTTGAGTCCTACGAGCAGTACTTC.